What follows are 28 T cell receptor beta chains derived from one specimen sequenced in a study of early T cells in non-severe SARS-CoV-2 infection. A single record per CDR3 protein comes from TCRdb applying MiXCR to the 5' RACE reads. In the table there are over 45,000 distinct CDR3 sequences, about 5.6% of which are singletons. Sequencing input: whole blood. Receptor source: an adult who was a healthcare worker with PCR-confirmed SARS-CoV-2 infection or an uninfected control (not recorded which).

The rearrangement links TRBV5-6 to TRBJ1-3, with 7 positions matching TRBD1. CDR3 length: 17 amino acids. CDR1 SGHDT and CDR2 YYEEEE come from the germline V gene. With 4 bases clipped from V and 0 bases from J, the junction kept 10 bases outside the gene matches. The CDR3 loop reads CASSRPTGTFSGNTIYF. Here the CDR3 DNA reads TGTGCCAGCAGCCGTCCGACAGGGACCTTCTCTGGAAACACCATATATTTT.

Only a few counts were recorded for this clonotype. This sequence joins TRBV5-4 and TRBJ1-1, with D hard to call. The CDR3 contains 15 residues. Between the trimmed V and J ends, which lost 1 base and 1 base, there was a span of 11 bases. Germline CDR1 is SGHNT and CDR2 is YYREEE (reference sequence). The CDR3 reads CASSLLGSGNTEAFF. The DNA of the CDR3 is TGTGCCAGCAGCTTGTTGGGCTCCGGGAACACTGAAGCTTTCTTT.

This clonotype was picked up many times. The V gene is TRBV28, the J gene TRBJ2-7, with D possibly being TRBD1 (5 bases). Trimming left V 4 bases short and J 0 bases short, with 22 bases between. There are 18 residues in the CDR3. CDR1 MDHEN and CDR2 SYDVKM come from the germline V gene. In nucleotides, the CDR3 is TGTGCCAGCAGTTCTCAAACCGTTGACAGTCGGAGCTCCTACGAGCAGTACTTC. Translated: CASSSQTVDSRSSYEQYF.

The J gene is TRBJ1-4, the V gene TRBV7-2, with D possibly TRBD1 on 6 matching bases. The V and J ends lost 3 bases and 6 bases respectively, with 11 bases between them. From germline, CDR1 is SGHTA and CDR2 FQGNSA. CDR3 length: 14 residues. Here the CDR3 reads CASSLGHWDEKLFF. The CDR3 DNA is TGTGCCAGCAGCTTGGGACATTGGGATGAAAAACTGTTTTTT.

In this sample, this clonotype turned up many times. The rearrangement uses TRBV4-1 and TRBJ2-7, with 10 bases that match TRBD2. CDR1 and CDR2 (germline): MGHRA, YSYEKL. CDR3 length: 14 amino acids. V dropped 0 bases and J dropped 6; count of bases not matched to a gene: 2. Here the CDR3 DNA reads TGCGCCAGCAGCCAAGAGGGACTAGCGCGCGAGCAGTACTTC. Translation gives CASSQEGLAREQYF.

By sample fraction, this clonotype is medium-sized. The chain is built from TRBV7-9 and TRBJ2-3; D is ambiguous. Looked up from germline, CDR1 is SEHNR and CDR2 is FQNEAQ (reference sequence). Trimming left V 1 base short and J 5 bases short, with 4 bases between. The CDR3 contains 12 residues. The CDR3 reads CASSLVGDTQYF. The CDR3, as DNA: TGTGCCAGCAGCTTAGTTGGAGATACGCAGTATTTT.

This clonotype was observed a few times. This chain links TRBV6-2 or TRBV6-3 with TRBJ1-5; the D gene is possibly TRBD1 (6 bases). Trimming cost V 5 bases and J 5 bases, with 13 bases left between them. CDR1 is MNHEY and CDR2 is SVGEGT in the germline V gene. This CDR3 comprises 14 residues. Written as DNA, the CDR3 is TGTGCCAGCAGTGCCCCGACAGGTTATCAGCCCCAGCATTTT. It is translated as CASSAPTGYQPQHF.

This clonotype was seen ten or more times. The chain has TRBV7-9 and TRBJ2-5; 8 nucleotides align to TRBD2. CDR1 and CDR2 from the germline V gene are SEHNR and FQNEAQ (reference sequence). Germline trimming cut 4 bases from V and 4 bases from J; bases unmatched to any gene: 5. The CDR3 has 14 amino acids. In nucleotides, the CDR3 is TGTGCCAGCAGCTCTAGCGGGCTTGGAGAGACCCAGTACTTC. This encodes CASSSSGLGETQYF. The variable domain in full, completed from reference TRBV7-9 and TRBJ2-5, reads DTGVSQNPRHKITKRGQNVTFRCDPISEHNRLYWYRQTLGQGPEFLTYFQNEAQLEKSRLLSDRFSAERPKGSFSTLEIQRTEQGDSAMYLCASSSSGLGETQYFGPGTRLLVL.

This clonotype was found many times. The CDR3 protein is CASSLDRPPNTGELFF. The CDR3 nucleotides are TGTGCCAGCAGCTTAGACAGGCCGCCTAACACCGGGGAGCTGTTTTTT. The rearrangement uses TRBV7-2 and TRBJ2-2; tentative D call: TRBD1 (5 bases). This CDR3 region has 16 residues. Trimming shortened V by 1 base and J by 2 bases, and 11 bases separated the two germline ends. The germline V gene encodes CDR1 SGHTA and CDR2 FQGNSA.

The sample holds a few counts of this clonotype. This rearrangement joins TRBV5-1 to TRBJ1-1, with D possibly TRBD1 on 5 matching bases. Germline values: CDR1 SGHRS, CDR2 YFSETQ. Between the trimmed V and J ends, which lost 5 bases and 7 bases, there was a span of 18 bases. The CDR3 covers 14 residues. The CDR3 region has the DNA TGCGCCAGCAGATCTACCGGGACGGCAGGTGAAGCTTTCTTT. Protein sequence: CASRSTGTAGEAFF.

This clonotype was detected many times. This chain's CDR3 is CASSQDKGQGLSEQFF. In DNA form, the CDR3 reads TGTGCCAGCAGCCAAGATAAAGGACAGGGATTAAGTGAGCAGTTCTTC. The V and J genes are TRBV14 and TRBJ2-1, with 8 bases fitting TRBD1. CDR3 length: 16 amino acids. Per germline, CDR1 SGHDN and CDR2 FVKESK. V shed 0 bases, J shed 9 bases, and the junction held 10 bases outside the gene matches.

Notes on this clonotype: A read error is possible here, since a much larger clone lies one base away. This sequence joins TRBV15 and TRBJ1-1; D call uncertain. The CDR3 runs to 14 residues. CDR1 and CDR2 from the germline V gene are LNHNV and YYDKDF (reference sequence). This CDR3 reads CVTSRAAGEFKAFF. CDR3 coding DNA: TGTGTCACCAGCAGAGCGGCCGGGGAGTTTAAGGCTTTCTTT.

This clonotype was recorded at least ten times. The chain is built from TRBV6-6 and TRBJ1-1; 7 nucleotides line up with TRBD1. CDR3 size: 14 residues. CDR1 and CDR2 from the germline V gene are MNHNY and SVGAGI (reference sequence). The V segment lost 6 bases and the J segment 4 bases; nucleotides outside the gene matches: 8. Here the CDR3 reads CASRRTGEGTEAFF. The CDR3 DNA sequence: TGTGCCAGCAGGCGCACAGGGGAAGGCACTGAAGCTTTCTTT.

This clonotype came up a few times. The chain joins TRBV20-1 to TRBJ2-7; 9 bases agree with TRBD2. The trim removed 4 bases at V and 2 bases at J, leaving 3 bases unmatched. Germline V gene data show CDR1 as DFQATT and CDR2 as SNEGSKA (reference sequence). This CDR3 is built from 13 residues. CDR3 DNA sequence: TGCAGTGCTACTCTAGCGGGGACCTACGAGCAGTACTTC. It is translated as CSATLAGTYEQYF.

This clonotype was observed at least ten times. V is TRBV24-1 and J is TRBJ1-1; 11 nucleotides line up with TRBD1. This CDR3 is 15 amino acids long. Germline V lookup: CDR1 KGHDR, CDR2 SFDVKD. V shed 3 bases and J 3 bases; nucleotides not matched to a gene: 2. CDR3 nucleotide sequence: TGTGCCACCAGTGATGCGGGACAGGGGGACACTGAAGCTTTCTTT. Protein sequence: CATSDAGQGDTEAFF.

This clonotype was recorded at least ten times. The rearrangement uses TRBV27 and TRBJ2-3; D perhaps matches TRBD2 (6 bases). V was clipped by 6 bases and J by 1 base, with 14 bases between them. This CDR3 contains 15 residues. Germline V lookup: CDR1 MNHEY, CDR2 SMNVEV (reference sequence). This chain's CDR3 is CASSLGRRGTDTQYF. The CDR3 DNA sequence: TGTGCCAGCAGCTTAGGGAGGAGAGGCACAGATACGCAGTATTTT.

About this clonotype itself: This may stem from a read error, because a much larger clone lies one nucleotide away. The CDR3 sequence is CASSLSGQGGSIQYF. The CDR3 region has the DNA TGTGCCAGCAGTTTATCGGGACAGGGGGGGAGCATTCAGTACTTC. V is TRBV28 and J is TRBJ2-4; 11 nucleotides line up with TRBD1. The V and J ends lost 1 base and 9 bases, in that order; junction bases with no gene match: 5. CDR3 size: 15 residues. Germline V gene data show CDR1 as MDHEN and CDR2 as SYDVKM.

In its sample, this clonotype was seen many times. The chain carries TRBV7-2 and TRBJ1-2; a weak D match, TRBD1 (5 bases). The germline V and J ends were trimmed by 4 bases and 5 bases, with 11 bases remaining between them. This CDR3 spans 13 amino acids. CDR1 and CDR2 from the germline V gene are SGHTA and FQGNSA. CDR3 coding DNA: TGTGCCAGCAGCTATGGGGACCTTTATGGCTACACCTTC. It codes for CASSYGDLYGYTF.

This clonotype was seen ten or more times. The chain combines TRBV30 with TRBJ1-2, with a tentative D call TRBD1 (6 bases). Germline assignment: CDR1 GTSNPN and CDR2 SVGIG (reference sequence). V was trimmed by 1 base and J by 6 bases, leaving 12 bases between them. The CDR3 runs to 13 residues. The CDR3 spells CAWSASGVDGYTF. CDR3 sequence (DNA): TGTGCCTGGAGTGCTTCAGGGGTTGATGGCTACACCTTC.

This clonotype was seen more than once but under ten times. The V gene is TRBV7-9, the J gene TRBJ2-2, with TRBD2 as a possible D gene (5 bases). Trimming cost V 5 bases and J 4 bases, with 17 bases left between them. Germline V lookup: CDR1 SEHNR, CDR2 FQNEAQ (reference sequence). The CDR3 has 16 amino acids. The CDR3 loop is CASSPRGSDTTGELFF. CDR3 bases: TGTGCCAGCAGCCCCAGAGGGTCTGATACCACCGGGGAGCTGTTTTTT. The full variable domain, with the rest looked up from reference TRBV7-9 and TRBJ2-2, is DTGVSQNPRHKITKRGQNVTFRCDPISEHNRLYWYRQTLGQGPEFLTYFQNEAQLEKSRLLSDRFSAERPKGSFSTLEIQRTEQGDSAMYLCASSPRGSDTTGELFFGEGSRLTVL.

This clonotype was seen many times. V is TRBV6-5 and J is TRBJ2-3; D is unclear. The germline V gene encodes CDR1 MNHEY and CDR2 SVGAGI. The CDR3 sequence is 15 residues long. Trimming took off 0 bases at V and 6 bases at J, with 13 bases between the two ends. CDR3 bases: TGTGCCAGCAGTTACTCGACTGGGAAAGCCGATACGCAGTATTTT. It yields the protein CASSYSTGKADTQYF.

This clonotype turned up a few times. The gene calls are TRBV12-5 and TRBJ2-2; D might be TRBD1 (5 bases). This CDR3 has 17 amino acids. Trimming left V 3 bases short and J 3 bases short, with 17 bases between. CDR1 LGHNT and CDR2 FRNRAP come from the germline V gene. Here the CDR3 reads CASGFLPGAVDTGELFF. The CDR3 region has the DNA TGTGCTAGTGGTTTCCTCCCTGGGGCAGTCGACACCGGGGAGCTGTTTTTT.

This clonotype was counted ten times or more. The rearrangement links TRBV5-4 to TRBJ2-7; 8 bases agree with TRBD2. V shed 4 bases and J 0 bases; nucleotides not matched to a gene: 6. CDR1 is SGHNT, CDR2 YYREEE, per germline (reference sequence). This CDR3 is built from 15 residues. CDR3 amino acids: CASSGLSGASYEQYF. The DNA for the CDR3 is TGTGCCAGCAGCGGGCTTAGCGGGGCCTCCTACGAGCAGTACTTC.

This clonotype was seen repeatedly, ten times or more. The rearrangement uses TRBV19 and TRBJ2-7; TRBD1 is a possible D gene (7 bases). The CDR3 covers 15 residues. The V gene's germline CDR1 is LNHDA and CDR2 SQIVND (reference sequence). Trimming removed 5 bases at V and 1 base at J, with 15 bases between. This chain's CDR3 is CASSSRQGLSYEQYF. CDR3 DNA: TGTGCCAGTAGTTCCCGACAGGGACTGTCCTACGAGCAGTACTTC.

The table lists this clonotype with a few counts. The genes are TRBV7-2 and TRBJ2-7; TRBD2 matches 10 bases. CDR1 and CDR2 (germline): SGHTA, FQGNSA. The CDR3 contains 16 residues. J lost 2 bases, V lost 5 bases, and 9 bases had no gene match. This chain's CDR3 is CASSRSSGSRTYEQYF. The DNA of the CDR3 is TGTGCCAGCAGCCGGTCTAGCGGGAGTCGAACCTACGAGCAGTACTTC. The full variable domain, its missing parts supplied by reference TRBV7-2 and TRBJ2-7, is GAGVSQSPSNKVTEKGKDVELRCDPISGHTALYWYRQSLGQGLEFLIYFQGNSAPDKSGLPSDRFSAERTGGSVSTLTIQRTQQEDSAVYLCASSRSSGSRTYEQYFGPGTRLTVT.

The table lists this clonotype with many counts. The rearrangement links TRBV6-2 or TRBV6-3 to TRBJ1-4; D gene uncertain. CDR1 MNHEY and CDR2 SVGEGT come from the germline V gene. V was cut by 2 bases and J by 7 bases, with 11 bases left in between. This CDR3 is built from 14 residues. The CDR3 spells CASSYRRIREKLFF. Written as DNA, the CDR3 is TGTGCCAGCAGTTACAGGCGAATTCGTGAAAAACTGTTTTTT.

This clonotype has ten or more counts. This rearrangement joins TRBV2 to TRBJ2-3; D is unresolved. Germline CDR1 SNHLY, CDR2 FYNNEI. The CDR3 sequence is 14 residues long. With 10 bases removed from V and 5 bases from J, the gap between germline ends came to 19 bases. CDR3 residues: CAKQLVPLGDTQYF. DNA of the CDR3: TGTGCCAAACAGCTTGTCCCCCTGGGAGATACGCAGTATTTT.

This chain uses TRBV29-1 with TRBJ2-1; D call uncertain. The CDR3 is made up of 15 amino acids. Between the trimmed V and J ends, which lost 6 bases and 0 bases, there was a span of 15 bases. Germline V gene data show CDR1 as SQVTM and CDR2 as ANQGSEA. CDR3 nucleotides: TGCAGCGTACCACGGGCGGAGAGCTCCTACAATGAGCAGTTCTTC. Amino acid sequence: CSVPRAESSYNEQFF.